This T cell receptor (beta chain) was sequenced in a study of PD-L1 blockade in urothelial cancer. About the research overall: Patients with male sex and bladder-origin urothelial cancer accounted for about nine tenths of the roughly 29 enrolled.

Sequencing was performed with immunoSEQ multiplex PCR; in TCRdb, only in-frame clones are kept and a portion is missing. The sample records tens of thousands of clones, more than 75% being singletons. CDR1 and CDR2 (germline): SNHLY, FYNNEI. V gave up 6 bases and J gave up 2 bases, with 5 bases separating them. The CDR3 totals 12 residues. Time point in this sample: pretreatment peripheral blood. Patients suffered from locally advanced or metastatic urothelial carcinoma. The rearrangement links TRBV2 to TRBJ1-5; unclear D gene. The sample was PBMCs, taken around atezolizumab (anti-PD-L1) treatment. The sequence came from a man in his sixties with urothelial cancer. CDR3 in amino acids: CASSPGNQPQHF. The CDR3 DNA reads as TGTGCCAGCAGCCCGGGCAATCAGCCCCAGCATTTT.